The T cell receptor (beta chain) under discussion was sequenced for a study of OX40 agonist ivuxolimab in advanced cancers. Remarks on this clone: The antigen is undetermined.

Clones were sequenced by immunoSEQ multiplex PCR, and TCRdb holds only the in-frame ones, with some missing. The sample has some 72,000 clones, about 80% seen once. Study-wide results and limits: Low normalized T-cell clonal expansion also characterized some of the nonresponders.

After removal of 6 bases from V and 2 bases from J, the junction contained 5 bases not matched to a gene. The CDR3 is made up of 14 amino acids. In germline, CDR1 is SGHTA, CDR2 FQGNSA. This clonotype was obtained from an adult with an advanced solid tumor such as melanoma, head and neck, liver or kidney cancer. The sequences come from CD4+ or CD8+ T cells sorted from blood, collected in a trial of the OX40 agonist ivuxolimab. The chain recombines TRBV7-2 with TRBJ2-7; 9 bases line up with TRBD1. Here the CDR3 reads CASRTGGGTYEQYF. The CDR3 DNA reads TGTGCCAGCAGGACAGGGGGTGGAACCTACGAGCAGTACTTC.